One TCR beta chain is described in this entry. Its cognate antigen is unknown. This sample stems from a study of OX40 agonist ivuxolimab in advanced cancers. Background on the study: Six ivuxolimab dose levels, 0.01 to 10 mg/kg, were given intravenously every 2 weeks. With a range of roughly 23 to 85, age averaged about 59 years, and 75% to 90% were male. The eligibility criteria allowed prior anti-PD-1, anti-PD-L1 or anti-CTLA-4 therapy, and 40% had some.

Study outcomes and limitations: Normalized T-cell clonal expansion was also low in a subset of nonresponders.

The protocol was immunoSEQ multiplex PCR, while the TCRdb copy is restricted to in-frame clones and leaves out a portion. The profile covers 61,000 or so clones, with over 75% appearing a single time and around 2% taken by the ten largest. The sequenced sample was CD4+ or CD8+ T cells sorted from blood, obtained in a trial of the OX40 agonist ivuxolimab. The receptor was derived from an adult with an advanced solid tumor such as melanoma, head and neck, liver or kidney cancer.

The DNA of the CDR3 is TGTGCCAGCAGTTACCGTCGAGATACGCAGTATTTT. Translated, it gives CASSYRRDTQYF. The rearrangement joins TRBV2 to TRBJ2-3; D not certain. Germline V gene data show CDR1 as SNHLY and CDR2 as FYNNEI. The CDR3 consists of 12 residues. Trimming took 5 bases from V and 5 from J, leaving 8 bases between them.